The 2 T cell receptor beta chains below come from one sample, sequenced in a study of T cells after yellow fever vaccination. TCRdb called the 5' RACE reads again in MiXCR, with one record for every CDR3 protein. The sample has 600,000 to 750,000 distinct CDR3 sequences; around an eighth are singletons. Sequencing was performed on PBMCs, taken on the day of the yellow fever booster vaccination. These receptors were taken from a man aged 25-45 years who received the YFV17D yellow fever vaccine.

This clonotype was detected ten times or more. This chain links TRBV7-9 with TRBJ1-2; D remains ambiguous. V lost 4 bases and J lost 4, with 7 bases in between. The germline CDR1 and CDR2 sequences are SEHNR and FQNEAQ (reference sequence). CDR3 length: 12 amino acids. CDR3 nucleotide sequence: TGTGCCAGCAGCTACACGGGCTATGGCTACACCTTC. Protein sequence: CASSYTGYGYTF. Supplemented by reference TRBV7-9 and TRBJ1-2, the full variable domain reads DTGVSQNPRHKITKRGQNVTFRCDPISEHNRLYWYRQTLGQGPEFLTYFQNEAQLEKSRLLSDRFSAERPKGSFSTLEIQRTEQGDSAMYLCASSYTGYGYTFGSGTRLTVV.

This chain joins TRBV6-5 and TRBJ2-1; TRBD2 might be the D (5 bases). The CDR3 runs to 12 residues. Trimming took 8 bases from V and 9 from J, leaving 14 bases between them. The germline gives CDR1 MNHEY, CDR2 SVGAGI. This CDR3 reads CASVGAASEQFF. CDR3 sequence (DNA): TGTGCCAGCGTGGGAGCAGCTAGTGAGCAGTTCTTC.